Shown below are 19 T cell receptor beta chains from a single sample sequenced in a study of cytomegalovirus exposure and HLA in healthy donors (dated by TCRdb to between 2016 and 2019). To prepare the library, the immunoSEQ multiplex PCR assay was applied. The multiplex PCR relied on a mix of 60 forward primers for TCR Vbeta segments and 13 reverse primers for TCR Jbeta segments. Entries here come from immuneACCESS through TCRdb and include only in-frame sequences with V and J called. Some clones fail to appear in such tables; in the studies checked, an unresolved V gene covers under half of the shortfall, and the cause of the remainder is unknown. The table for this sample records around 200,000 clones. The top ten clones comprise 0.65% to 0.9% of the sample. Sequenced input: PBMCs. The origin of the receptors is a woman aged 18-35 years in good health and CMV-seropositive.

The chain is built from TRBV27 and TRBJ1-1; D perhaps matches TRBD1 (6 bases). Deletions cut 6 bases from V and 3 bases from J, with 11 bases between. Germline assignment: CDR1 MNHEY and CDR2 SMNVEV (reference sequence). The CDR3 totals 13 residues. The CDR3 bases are TGTGCCAGCAGAAACGACAGGTACACTGAAGCTTTCTTT. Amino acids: CASRNDRYTEAFF.

The CDR3 nucleotides are TGTGCCAGCAAGGGGCCTGACAGTACCTACAATGAGCAGTTCTTC. Amino acids: CASKGPDSTYNEQFF. The rearrangement links TRBV6-1 to TRBJ2-1, with D perhaps matching TRBD1 (5 bases). The ends were cut back, 7 bases at V and 2 bases at J, with 15 bases in the middle. This CDR3 spans 15 amino acids. The germline V gene encodes CDR1 MNHNS and CDR2 SASEGT.

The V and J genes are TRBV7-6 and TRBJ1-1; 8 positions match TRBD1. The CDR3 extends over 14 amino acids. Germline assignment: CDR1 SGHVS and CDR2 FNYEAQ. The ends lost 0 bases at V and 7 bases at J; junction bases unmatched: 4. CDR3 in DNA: TGTGCCAGCAGCTTAGCCGGGACAGGAGGTGAAGCTTTCTTT. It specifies CASSLAGTGGEAFF.

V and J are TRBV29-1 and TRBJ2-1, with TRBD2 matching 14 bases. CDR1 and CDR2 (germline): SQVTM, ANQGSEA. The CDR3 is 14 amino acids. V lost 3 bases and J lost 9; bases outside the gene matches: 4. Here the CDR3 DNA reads TGCAGCGTTGAGACTAGCGGGAGGGCCTTTGAGCAGTTCTTC. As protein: CSVETSGRAFEQFF.

The CDR3 nucleotides read TGCGCCAGCAGCCTATATGGACTAGCGGGACCTAGCACAGATACGCAGTATTTT. Its protein is CASSLYGLAGPSTDTQYF. V usage is TRBV5-1 and J usage is TRBJ2-3; TRBD2 agrees at 12 bases. V lost 4 bases and J lost 0; bases outside the gene matches: 9. The CDR3 has 18 amino acids. Germline CDR1 is SGHRS and CDR2 is YFSETQ.

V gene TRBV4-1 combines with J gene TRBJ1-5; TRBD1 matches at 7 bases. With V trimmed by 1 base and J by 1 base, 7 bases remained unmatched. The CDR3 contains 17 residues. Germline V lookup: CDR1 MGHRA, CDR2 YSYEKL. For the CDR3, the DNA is TGCGCCAGCAGCCAAGGGACAGGTTTTGGGAGCAATCAGCCCCAGCATTTT. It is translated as CASSQGTGFGSNQPQHF.

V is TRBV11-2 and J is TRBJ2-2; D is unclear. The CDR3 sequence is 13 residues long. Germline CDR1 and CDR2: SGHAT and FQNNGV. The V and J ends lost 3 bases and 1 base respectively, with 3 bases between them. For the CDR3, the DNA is TGTGCCAGCAGCTTTCTGAACACCGGGGAGCTGTTTTTT. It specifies CASSFLNTGELFF.

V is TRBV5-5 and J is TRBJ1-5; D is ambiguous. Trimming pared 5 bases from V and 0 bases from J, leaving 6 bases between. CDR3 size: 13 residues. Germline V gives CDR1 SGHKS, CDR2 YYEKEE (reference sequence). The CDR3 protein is CASSLVSNQPQHF. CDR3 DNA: TGTGCCAGCAGTTTAGTTAGCAATCAGCCCCAGCATTTT.

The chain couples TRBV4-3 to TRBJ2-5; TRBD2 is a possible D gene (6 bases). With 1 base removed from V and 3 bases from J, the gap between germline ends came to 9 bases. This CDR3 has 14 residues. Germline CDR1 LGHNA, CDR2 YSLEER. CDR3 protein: CASSQVGGEETQYF. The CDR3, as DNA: TGCGCCAGCAGCCAAGTCGGCGGGGAAGAGACCCAGTACTTC.

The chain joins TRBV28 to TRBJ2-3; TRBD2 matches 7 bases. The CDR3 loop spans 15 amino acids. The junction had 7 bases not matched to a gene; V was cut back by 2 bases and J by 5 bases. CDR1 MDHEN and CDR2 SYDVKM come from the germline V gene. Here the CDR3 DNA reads TGTGCCAGCAGTTTAAGCGGGATAAGGAGAGATACGCAGTATTTT. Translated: CASSLSGIRRDTQYF.

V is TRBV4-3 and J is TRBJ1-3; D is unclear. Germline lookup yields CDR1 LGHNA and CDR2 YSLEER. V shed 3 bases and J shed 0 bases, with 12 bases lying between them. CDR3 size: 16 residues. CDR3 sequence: CASSQSGLNSGNTIYF. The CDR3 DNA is TGCGCCAGCAGCCAGTCTGGACTGAACTCTGGAAACACCATATATTTT.

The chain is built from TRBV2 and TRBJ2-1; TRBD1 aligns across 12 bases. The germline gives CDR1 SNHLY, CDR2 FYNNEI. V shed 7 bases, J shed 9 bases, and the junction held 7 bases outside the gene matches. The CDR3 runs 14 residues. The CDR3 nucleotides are TGTGCCAGCACCCTGGGGACAGGGGGCAGTGAGCAGTTCTTC. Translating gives CASTLGTGGSEQFF.

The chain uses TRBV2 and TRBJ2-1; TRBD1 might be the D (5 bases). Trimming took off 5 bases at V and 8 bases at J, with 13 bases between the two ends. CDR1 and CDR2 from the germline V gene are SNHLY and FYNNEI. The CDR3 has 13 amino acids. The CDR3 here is CASSLGASDEQFF. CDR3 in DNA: TGTGCCAGCAGTTTAGGGGCGAGTGATGAGCAGTTCTTC.

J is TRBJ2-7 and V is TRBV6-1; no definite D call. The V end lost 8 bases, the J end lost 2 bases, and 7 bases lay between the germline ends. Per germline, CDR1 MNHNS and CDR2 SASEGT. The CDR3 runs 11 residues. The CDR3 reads CASQSPYEQYF. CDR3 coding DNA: TGTGCCAGCCAAAGCCCCTACGAGCAGTACTTC.

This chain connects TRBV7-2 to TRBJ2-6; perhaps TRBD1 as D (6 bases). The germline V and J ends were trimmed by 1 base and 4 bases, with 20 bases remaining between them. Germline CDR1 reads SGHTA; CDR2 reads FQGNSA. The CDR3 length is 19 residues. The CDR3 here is CASSLVFVTGSSGANVLTF. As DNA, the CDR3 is TGTGCCAGCAGCTTAGTGTTTGTGACAGGATCATCGGGGGCCAACGTCCTGACTTTC.

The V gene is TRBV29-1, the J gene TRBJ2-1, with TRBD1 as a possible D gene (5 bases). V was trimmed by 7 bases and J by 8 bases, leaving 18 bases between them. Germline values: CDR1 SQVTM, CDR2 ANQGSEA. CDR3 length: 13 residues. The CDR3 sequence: CSAPSWPQDEQFF. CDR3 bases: TGCAGCGCTCCTTCGTGGCCACAGGATGAGCAGTTCTTC.

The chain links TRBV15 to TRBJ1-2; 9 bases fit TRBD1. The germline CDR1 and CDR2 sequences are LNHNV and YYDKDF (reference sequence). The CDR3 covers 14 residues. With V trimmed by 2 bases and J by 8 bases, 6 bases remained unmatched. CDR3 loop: CATSRFRDRDGYTF. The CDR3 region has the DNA TGTGCCACCAGCAGATTCCGGGACAGGGACGGCTACACCTTC.

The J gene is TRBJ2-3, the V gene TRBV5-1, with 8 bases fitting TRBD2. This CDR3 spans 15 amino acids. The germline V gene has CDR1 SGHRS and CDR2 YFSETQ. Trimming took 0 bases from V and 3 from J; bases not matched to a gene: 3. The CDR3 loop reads CASSLVASGTDTQYF. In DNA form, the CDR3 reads TGCGCCAGCAGCTTGGTCGCTAGCGGGACAGATACGCAGTATTTT.

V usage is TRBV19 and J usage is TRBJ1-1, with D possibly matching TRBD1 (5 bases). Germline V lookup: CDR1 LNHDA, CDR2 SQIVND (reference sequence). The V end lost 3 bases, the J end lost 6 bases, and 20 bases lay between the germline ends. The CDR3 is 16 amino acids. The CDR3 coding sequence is TGTGCCAGTAGTATGGCTCTCTATCGCAGGGATTCTGAAGCTTTCTTT. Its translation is CASSMALYRRDSEAFF.